The rows below give T cell receptor beta chains drawn from one sample of a study of blood T cell repertoires in COVID-19. Clones were sequenced by immunoSEQ multiplex PCR, and TCRdb holds only the in-frame ones, with some missing. The top ten hold around 13% of the sample, which has more than 95,000 clones, nearly 85% seen once. Sequenced sample: peripheral blood. These receptor sequences come from a human donor in a cohort sampled during active or convalescent COVID-19. Both conserved end residues are part of each CDR3.

v_call	j_call	cdr3_aa
TRBV21-1	TRBJ1-3	CASSKGTWRLCGTIYF
TRBV5-5	TRBJ1-1	CASSQGLNTEAFF
TRBV5-1	TRBJ2-2	CASSLGGQNTGELFF
TRBV4-2	TRBJ1-4	CASSQGRGVGEKLFF
TRBV11-2	TRBJ1-2	CASSQAGQGSHGYTF
TRBV7-8	TRBJ2-1	CASSANRGSYNEQFF
TRBV5-1	TRBJ2-5	CASSLAGGGPHFYF
TRBV9	TRBJ2-7	CASSASGQGSYEQYF
TRBV4-3	TRBJ2-7	CASSQGSRPSRNEQYF
TRBV27	TRBJ2-1	CASSSIGTPYNEQFF
TRBV12-3/TRBV12-4	TRBJ2-5	CASSFGGGETQYF
TRBV13	TRBJ2-5	CASSLALQGRGLETQYF
TRBV24-1	TRBJ1-2	CATSDLSQGYTF
TRBV11-3	TRBJ2-7	CASSPMVGGASYEQYF
TRBV7-2	TRBJ1-1	CASSLVPRGSVAFF
TRBV18	TRBJ2-2	CASSVRNTGELFF
TRBV5-1	TRBJ1-4	CASPSERNEKLFF
TRBV7-9	TRBJ1-5	CASSLGDRGLDQPQHF
TRBV19	TRBJ1-5	CASGQGAGQPQHF
TRBV18	TRBJ2-1	CASSPGRAAEQFF
TRBV2	TRBJ1-1	CASMQGGNTEAFF
TRBV9	TRBJ1-1	CASSDSPGQQTEAFF
TRBV6-6	TRBJ1-5	CASGQGSNQPQHF
TRBV7-9	TRBJ1-3	CASSLRVSSGNTIYF
TRBV9	TRBJ2-7	CASSALGASYEQYF
TRBV4-1	TRBJ1-5	CASSQGGTGSQPQHF
TRBV11-2	TRBJ1-4	CASSLIGRGLFF
TRBV5-6	TRBJ2-1	CASSHTSVGSYNEQFF
TRBV2	TRBJ2-1	CASRDSGGSYNEQFF
TRBV11-3	TRBJ2-5	CASSLDQGGGTQYF